This T cell receptor beta chain was retrieved from a study of shared clonotypes between healthy human individuals. Unsorted PBMC DNA was run through sequencing on ten immunoSEQ deep assay plates. In the original analysis: ImmunoSEQ supplied junction-only sequences lacking quality scores, so filtering was different. The method was immunoSEQ multiplex PCR; TCRdb's version includes in-frame clones alone and lacks a portion of them. V and J calls and clone size follow that table, whereas D and trimming were derived from the DNA. The table has 500,000 to 650,000 clones, roughly 79% seen once. This CDR3 contains 13 residues. The junction had 8 bases not matched to a gene; V was cut back by 5 bases and J by 7 bases. Germline CDR1 and CDR2: SQVTM and ANQGSEA.

Sequences were obtained from PBMCs. J is TRBJ2-7 and V is TRBV29-1; 10 nucleotides agree with TRBD2. The sequence was obtained from a woman aged 40 to 55 in good health. Some clones in this sample may be carry-over from other donors' samples. The CDR3 DNA reads TGCAGCGTTTCTAGCGGGAGTGGTCTTGAGCAGTACTTC. This translates into CSVSSGSGLEQYF.